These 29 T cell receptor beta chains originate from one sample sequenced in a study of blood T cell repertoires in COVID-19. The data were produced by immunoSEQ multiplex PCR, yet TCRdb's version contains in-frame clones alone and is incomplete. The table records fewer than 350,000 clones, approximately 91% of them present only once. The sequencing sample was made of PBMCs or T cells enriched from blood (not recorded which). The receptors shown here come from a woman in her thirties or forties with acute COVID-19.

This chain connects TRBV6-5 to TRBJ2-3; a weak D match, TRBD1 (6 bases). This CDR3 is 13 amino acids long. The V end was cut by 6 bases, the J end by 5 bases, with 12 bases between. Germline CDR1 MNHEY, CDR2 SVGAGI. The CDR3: CASRRRGLDTQYF. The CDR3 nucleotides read TGTGCCAGCAGACGAAGGGGGTTAGATACGCAGTATTTT.

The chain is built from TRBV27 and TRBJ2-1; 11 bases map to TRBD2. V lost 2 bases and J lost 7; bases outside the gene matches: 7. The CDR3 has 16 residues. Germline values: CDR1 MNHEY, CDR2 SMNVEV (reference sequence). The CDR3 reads CASSLGSSGRSNEQFF. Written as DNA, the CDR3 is TGTGCCAGCAGTTTAGGCTCTAGCGGGAGGAGTAATGAGCAGTTCTTC.

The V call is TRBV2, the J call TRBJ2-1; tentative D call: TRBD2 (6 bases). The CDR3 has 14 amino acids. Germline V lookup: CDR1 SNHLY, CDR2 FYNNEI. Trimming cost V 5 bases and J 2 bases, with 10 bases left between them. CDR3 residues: CASSLATPYNEQFF. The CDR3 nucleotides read TGTGCCAGCAGTCTAGCGACCCCCTACAATGAGCAGTTCTTC.

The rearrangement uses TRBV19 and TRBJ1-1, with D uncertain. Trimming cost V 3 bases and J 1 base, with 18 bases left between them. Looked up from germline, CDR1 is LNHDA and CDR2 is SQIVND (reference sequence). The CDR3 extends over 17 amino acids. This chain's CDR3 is CASSINDLAPSNTEAFF. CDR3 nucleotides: TGTGCCAGTAGTATTAATGATCTGGCACCGTCGAACACTGAAGCTTTCTTT. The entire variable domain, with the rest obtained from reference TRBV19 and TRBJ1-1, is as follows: DGGITQSPKYLFRKEGQNVTLSCEQNLNHDAMYWYRQDPGQGLRLIYYSQIVNDFQKGDIAEGYSVSREKKESFPLTVTSAQKNPTAFYLCASSINDLAPSNTEAFFGQGTRLTVV.

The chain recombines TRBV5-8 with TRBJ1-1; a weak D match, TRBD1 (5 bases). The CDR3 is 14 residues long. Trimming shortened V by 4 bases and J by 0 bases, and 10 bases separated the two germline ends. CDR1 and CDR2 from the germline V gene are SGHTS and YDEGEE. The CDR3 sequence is CASSQRGMNTEAFF. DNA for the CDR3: TGTGCCAGCAGCCAAAGGGGAATGAACACTGAAGCTTTCTTT.

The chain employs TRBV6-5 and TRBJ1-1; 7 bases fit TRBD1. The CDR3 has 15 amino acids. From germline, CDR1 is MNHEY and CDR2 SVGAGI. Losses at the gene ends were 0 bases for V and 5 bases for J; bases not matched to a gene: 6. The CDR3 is CASSYSPGGRTEAFF. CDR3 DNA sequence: TGTGCCAGCAGTTACTCGCCAGGGGGAAGAACTGAAGCTTTCTTT.

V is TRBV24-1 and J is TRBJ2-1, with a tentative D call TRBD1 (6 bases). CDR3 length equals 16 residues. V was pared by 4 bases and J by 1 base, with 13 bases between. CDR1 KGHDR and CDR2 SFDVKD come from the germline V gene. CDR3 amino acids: CATSDQDSPSYNEQFF. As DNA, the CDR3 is TGTGCCACCAGTGACCAGGACAGCCCTTCCTACAATGAGCAGTTCTTC.

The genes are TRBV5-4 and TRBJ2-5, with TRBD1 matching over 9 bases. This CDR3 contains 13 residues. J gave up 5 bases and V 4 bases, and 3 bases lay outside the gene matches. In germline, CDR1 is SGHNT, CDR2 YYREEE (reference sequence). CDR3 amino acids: CASSQGQGETQYF. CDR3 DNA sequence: TGTGCCAGCAGCCAGGGACAGGGCGAGACCCAGTACTTC.

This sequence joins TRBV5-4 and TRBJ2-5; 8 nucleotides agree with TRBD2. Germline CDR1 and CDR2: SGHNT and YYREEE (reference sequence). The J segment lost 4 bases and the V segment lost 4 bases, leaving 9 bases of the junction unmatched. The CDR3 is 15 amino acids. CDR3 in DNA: TGTGCCAGCAGCACCGGGGGGGCGGCTGGAGAGACCCAGTACTTC. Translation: CASSTGGAAGETQYF.

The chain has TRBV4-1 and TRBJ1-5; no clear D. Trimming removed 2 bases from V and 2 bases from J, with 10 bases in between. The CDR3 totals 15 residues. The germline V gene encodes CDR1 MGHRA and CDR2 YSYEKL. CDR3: CASSQLAGGNQPQHF. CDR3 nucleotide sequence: TGCGCCAGCAGCCAACTGGCCGGGGGCAATCAGCCCCAGCATTTT.

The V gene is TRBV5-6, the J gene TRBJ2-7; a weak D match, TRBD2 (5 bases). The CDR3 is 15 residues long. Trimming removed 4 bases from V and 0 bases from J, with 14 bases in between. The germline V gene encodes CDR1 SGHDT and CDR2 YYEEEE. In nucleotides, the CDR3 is TGTGCCAGCAGCCGACCTCGGACTCTCTCCTACGAGCAGTACTTC. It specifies CASSRPRTLSYEQYF.

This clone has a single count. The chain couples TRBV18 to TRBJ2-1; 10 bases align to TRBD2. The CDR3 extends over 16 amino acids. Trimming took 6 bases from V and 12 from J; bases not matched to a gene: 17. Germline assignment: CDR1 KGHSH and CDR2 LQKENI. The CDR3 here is CASSGNPGLAIVSQFF. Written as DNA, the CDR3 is TGTGCCAGCTCTGGAAATCCGGGACTAGCGATTGTATCGCAGTTCTTC.

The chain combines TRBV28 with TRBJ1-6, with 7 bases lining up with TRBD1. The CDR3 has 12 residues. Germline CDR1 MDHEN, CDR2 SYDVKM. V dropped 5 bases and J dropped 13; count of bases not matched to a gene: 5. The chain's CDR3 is CASSTQGLPLHF. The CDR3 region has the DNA TGTGCCAGCAGTACACAGGGGTTGCCCCTCCACTTT.

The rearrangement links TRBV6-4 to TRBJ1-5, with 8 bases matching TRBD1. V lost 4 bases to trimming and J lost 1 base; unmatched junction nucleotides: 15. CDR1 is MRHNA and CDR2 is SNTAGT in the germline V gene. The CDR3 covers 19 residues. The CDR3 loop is CASSVHSGRGQVSNQPQHF. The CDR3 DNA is TGTGCCAGCAGTGTCCACTCGGGCAGGGGGCAGGTAAGCAATCAGCCCCAGCATTTT.

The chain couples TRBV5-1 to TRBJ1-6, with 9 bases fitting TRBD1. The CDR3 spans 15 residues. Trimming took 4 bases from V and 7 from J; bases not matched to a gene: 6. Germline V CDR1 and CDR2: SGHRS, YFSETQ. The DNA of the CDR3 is TGCGCCAGCAGCCCGGTAGGACAGGGGAATTCACCCCTCCACTTT. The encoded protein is CASSPVGQGNSPLHF.

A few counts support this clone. The CDR3 nucleotides are TGTGCCAGCAGCCCGACAGGGTCTGTGGAAAAACTGTTTTTT. Its translation: CASSPTGSVEKLFF. The chain combines TRBV2 with TRBJ1-4, with 7 bases matching TRBD1. Germline CDR1 reads SNHLY; CDR2 reads FYNNEI. The CDR3 has 14 residues. V trimming: 6 bases; J trimming: 8 bases; junction bases outside the gene matches: 9. The variable domain in full, with the rest retrieved from reference TRBV2 and TRBJ1-4, is EPEVTQTPSHQVTQMGQEVILRCVPISNHLYFYWYRQILGQKVEFLVSFYNNEISEKSEIFDDQFSVERPDGSNFTLKIRSTKLEDSAMYFCASSPTGSVEKLFFGSGTQLSVL.

CDR3: CASSLLEGQPQHF. CDR3 nucleotide sequence: TGTGCCAGCTCATTATTAGAGGGTCAGCCCCAGCATTTT. This chain joins TRBV18 and TRBJ1-5; no reliable D call. Trimming took 5 bases from V and 6 from J, leaving 11 bases between them. Germline loops: CDR1 KGHSH, CDR2 LQKENI. CDR3 length equals 13 residues.

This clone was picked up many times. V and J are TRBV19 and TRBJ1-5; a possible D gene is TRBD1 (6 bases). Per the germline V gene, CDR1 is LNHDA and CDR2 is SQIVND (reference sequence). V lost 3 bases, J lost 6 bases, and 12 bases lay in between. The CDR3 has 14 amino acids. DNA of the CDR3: TGTGCCAGTAGTATGGCACAGGGCAGTCAGCCCCAGCATTTT. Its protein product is CASSMAQGSQPQHF.

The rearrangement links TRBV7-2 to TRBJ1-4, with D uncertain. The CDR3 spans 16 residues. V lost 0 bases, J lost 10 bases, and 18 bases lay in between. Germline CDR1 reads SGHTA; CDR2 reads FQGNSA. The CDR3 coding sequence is TGTGCCAGCAGCTTAGCTCGGGAAAGGGATTATGCAAAACTGTTTTTT. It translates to CASSLARERDYAKLFF.

CDR3 sequence (DNA): TGTGCCAGCAGCTTCTCGCGGTTTGAGGAGACCCAGTACTTC. Translation: CASSFSRFEETQYF. V gene TRBV7-9 combines with J gene TRBJ2-5; no definite D call. The CDR3 is 14 residues long. Germline-derived CDR1 and CDR2 are SEHNR and FQNEAQ (reference sequence). V lost 3 bases, J lost 5 bases, and 13 bases lay in between.

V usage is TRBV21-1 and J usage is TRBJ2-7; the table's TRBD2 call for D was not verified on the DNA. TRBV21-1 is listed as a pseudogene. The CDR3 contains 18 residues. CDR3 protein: CASSKRLEPRPDSYEQYF. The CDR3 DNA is TGTGCCAGCAGCAAACGATTGGAACCGAGGCCCGACTCCTACGAGCAGTACTTC.

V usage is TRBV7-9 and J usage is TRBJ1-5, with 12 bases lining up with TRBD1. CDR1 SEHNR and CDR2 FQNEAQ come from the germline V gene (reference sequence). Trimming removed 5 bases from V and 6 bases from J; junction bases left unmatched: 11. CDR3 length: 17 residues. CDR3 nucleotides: TGTGCCAGCAGCCTGGGACAGGGGGCGCGGGGTGGTCAGCCCCAGCATTTT. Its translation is CASSLGQGARGGQPQHF.

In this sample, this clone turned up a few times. DNA for the CDR3: TGTGCCACCAGTGTCGGCGGGAGCAAGGACGAGCAGTACTTC. It specifies CATSVGGSKDEQYF. The chain couples TRBV24-1 to TRBJ2-7; 7 bases are a match to TRBD2. Per the germline V gene, CDR1 is KGHDR and CDR2 is SFDVKD. The CDR3 has 14 residues. With V trimmed by 5 bases and J by 5 bases, 8 bases remained unmatched.

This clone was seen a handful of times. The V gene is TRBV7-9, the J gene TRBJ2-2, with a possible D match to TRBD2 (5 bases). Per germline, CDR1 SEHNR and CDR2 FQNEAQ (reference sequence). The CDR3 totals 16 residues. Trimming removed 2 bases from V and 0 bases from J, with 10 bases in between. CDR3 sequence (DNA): TGTGCCAGCAGCTTAATGGCGACTACGAACACCGGGGAGCTGTTTTTT. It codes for CASSLMATTNTGELFF.

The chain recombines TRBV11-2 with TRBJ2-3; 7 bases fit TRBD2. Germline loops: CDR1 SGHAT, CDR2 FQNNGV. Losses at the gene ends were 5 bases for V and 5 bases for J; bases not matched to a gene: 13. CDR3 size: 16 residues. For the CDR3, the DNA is TGTGCCAGCAGCCCAGGCAGGACTAGAAACTTAGATACGCAGTATTTT. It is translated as CASSPGRTRNLDTQYF.

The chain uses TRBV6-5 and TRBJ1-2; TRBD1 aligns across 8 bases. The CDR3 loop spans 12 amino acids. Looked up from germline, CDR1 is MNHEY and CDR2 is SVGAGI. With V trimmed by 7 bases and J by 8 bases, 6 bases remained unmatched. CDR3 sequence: CASTQGAWGYTF. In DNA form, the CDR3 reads TGTGCCAGCACTCAGGGGGCCTGGGGCTACACCTTC.

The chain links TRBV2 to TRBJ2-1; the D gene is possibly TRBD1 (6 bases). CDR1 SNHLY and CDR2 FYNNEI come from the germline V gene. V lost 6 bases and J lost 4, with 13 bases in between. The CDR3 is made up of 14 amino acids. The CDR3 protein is CASSTGQSYNEQFF. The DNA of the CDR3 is TGTGCCAGCAGCACCGGACAGTCTTACAATGAGCAGTTCTTC. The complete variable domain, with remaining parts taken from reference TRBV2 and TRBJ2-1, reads EPEVTQTPSHQVTQMGQEVILRCVPISNHLYFYWYRQILGQKVEFLVSFYNNEISEKSEIFDDQFSVERPDGSNFTLKIRSTKLEDSAMYFCASSTGQSYNEQFFGPGTRLTVL.

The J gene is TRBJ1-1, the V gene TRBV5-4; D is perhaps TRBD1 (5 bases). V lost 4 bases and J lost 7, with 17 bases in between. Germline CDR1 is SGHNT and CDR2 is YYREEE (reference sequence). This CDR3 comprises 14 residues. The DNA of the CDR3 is TGTGCCAGCAGCCACCGCGGAGGGGCAAATGAAGCTTTCTTT. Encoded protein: CASSHRGGANEAFF.

Here the CDR3 DNA reads TGTGCCAGCTCACCTCCCGGGGGGGACGGCAATCAGCCCCAGCATTTT. Protein: CASSPPGGDGNQPQHF. V and J are TRBV18 and TRBJ1-5, with D possibly matching TRBD1 (5 bases). V shed 3 bases and J shed 2 bases, with 14 bases lying between them. The CDR3 runs 16 residues. From germline, CDR1 is KGHSH and CDR2 LQKENI.